Each of the 3 T cell receptor beta chains below was sequenced from the same sample in a study of metastatic and nonmetastatic thyroid tumors. Among the patients, none had received any treatment before thyroid surgery. Using MiXCR, TCRdb re-called clones from the PCR reads. The sample shows about 20,000 clones, approximately 30% of them seen only once. Sequenced input: tumor tissue. The receptors here all came from a female donor with papillary thyroid cancer or a benign thyroid nodule (not recorded which). Some clones in this sample may be carry-over from other donors' samples.

This clone was seen at least ten times. The J gene is TRBJ1-1, the V gene TRBV5-1, with no clear D. This CDR3 region has 11 residues. Germline CDR1 SGHRS, CDR2 YFSETQ. The V gene lost 2 bases and the J gene lost 7 bases, with 6 bases spanning the gap. CDR3 DNA sequence: TGCGCCAGCAGCTTCGGAAGTGAAGCTTTCTTT. Protein sequence: CASSFGSEAFF.

This clone is termed medium-sized. Other DNA sequences from this sample encode an identical CDR3 as well. The chain combines TRBV12-3 or TRBV12-4 with TRBJ2-2; the D gene is possibly TRBD1 (7 bases). There are 15 residues in the CDR3. V was clipped by 1 base and J by 6 bases, with 12 bases between them. The CDR3 DNA follows: TGTGCCAGCAGTTTAGGACAGGGACTGGCCGGGGAGCTGTTTTTT. This encodes CASSLGQGLAGELFF.

The chain combines TRBV9 with TRBJ2-3; D might be TRBD1 or TRBD2, each matching 5 bases. Trimming took off 7 bases at V and 2 bases at J, with 14 bases between the two ends. Germline assignment: CDR1 SGDLS and CDR2 YYNGEE. The CDR3 extends over 14 amino acids. The CDR3 is CASPGAGNTDTQYF. CDR3 DNA sequence: TGTGCCAGCCCTGGGGCGGGTAACACAGATACGCAGTATTTT.